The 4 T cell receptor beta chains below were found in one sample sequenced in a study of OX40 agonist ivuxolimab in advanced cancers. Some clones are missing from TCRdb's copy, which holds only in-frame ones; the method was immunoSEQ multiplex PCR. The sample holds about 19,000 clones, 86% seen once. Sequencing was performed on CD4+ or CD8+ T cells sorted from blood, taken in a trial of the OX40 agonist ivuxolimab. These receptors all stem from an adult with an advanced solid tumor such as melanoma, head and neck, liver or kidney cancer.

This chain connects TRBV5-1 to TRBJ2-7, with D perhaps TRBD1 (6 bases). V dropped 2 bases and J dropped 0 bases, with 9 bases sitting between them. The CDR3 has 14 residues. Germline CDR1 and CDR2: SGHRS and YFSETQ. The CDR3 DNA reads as TGCGCCAGCAGCTTCCGGACAGCCTCCTACGAGCAGTACTTC. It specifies CASSFRTASYEQYF.

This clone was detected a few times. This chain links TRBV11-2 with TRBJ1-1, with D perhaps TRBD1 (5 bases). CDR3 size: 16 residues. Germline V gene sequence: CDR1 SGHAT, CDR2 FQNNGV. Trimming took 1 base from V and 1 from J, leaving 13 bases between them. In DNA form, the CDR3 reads TGTGCCAGCAGCTTAGGATGGGGGGTGTCGAACACTGAAGCTTTCTTT. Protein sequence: CASSLGWGVSNTEAFF.

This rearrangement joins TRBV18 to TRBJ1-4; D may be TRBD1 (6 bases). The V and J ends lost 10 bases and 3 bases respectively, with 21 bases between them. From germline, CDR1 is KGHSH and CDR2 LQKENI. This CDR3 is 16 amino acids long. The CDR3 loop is CATKRGTWAANEKLFF. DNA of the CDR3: TGTGCCACCAAAAGGGGGACGTGGGCGGCTAATGAAAAACTGTTTTTT.

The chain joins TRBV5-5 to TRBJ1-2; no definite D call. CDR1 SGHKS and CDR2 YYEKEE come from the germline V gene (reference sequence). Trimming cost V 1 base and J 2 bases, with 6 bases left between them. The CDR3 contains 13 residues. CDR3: CASSLSGNYGYTF. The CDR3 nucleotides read TGTGCCAGCAGCTTGTCTGGGAACTATGGCTACACCTTC. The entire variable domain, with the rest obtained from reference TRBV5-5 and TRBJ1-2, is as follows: DAGVTQSPTHLIKTRGQQVTLRCSPISGHKSVSWYQQVLGQGPQFIFQYYEKEERGRGNFPDRFSARQFPNYSSELNVNALLLGDSALYLCASSLSGNYGYTFGSGTRLTVV.